Sequencing of this T cell receptor beta chain was carried out in a study of shared clonotypes between healthy human individuals. Profiling relied on immunoSEQ multiplex PCR, and the TCRdb table lists in-frame clones only, not all of them. The sample contains around 2,000,000 clones, about 93% of which appear only once. The CDR3 covers 16 residues. The junction had 6 bases not matched to a gene; V was cut back by 2 bases and J by 2 bases. Germline-derived CDR1 and CDR2 are SEHNR and FQNEAQ (reference sequence). It was CD45RO-negative cells, positively selected for CCR7, that made up naive CD8 cells, with terminally differentiated effector memory CD45RA+ cells excluded.

The source is a man in his late teens or twenties in good health. Some clones in this sample may be carry-over from other donors' samples. The J gene is TRBJ2-3, the V gene TRBV7-9; 8 nucleotides match TRBD1. The sequencing input was naive CD8+ T cells from PBMCs. The CDR3 loop reads CASSLSGQGHTDTQYF. Written as DNA, the CDR3 is TGTGCCAGCAGCTTATCCGGACAGGGACACACAGATACGCAGTATTTT.